These T cell receptor beta chains were read from a single sample in a study of identical twins. MiXCR, applied by TCRdb to the 5' RACE reads, yields one record per CDR3 protein. The sample contains under 300,000 distinct CDR3 sequences, around 8.8% of which appear only once. This sample also belongs to another study, concerning yellow fever vaccine responses in identical twins.

The source material was CD8+ T cells sorted from blood. The receptors originated from a young woman in good health. The CDR3 runs from the conserved cysteine through the conserved F or W. A D gene is named only where the DNA matches it firmly. Some rows have no size entry. The others give once, few or many, or a class for an expanded clone.

V: TRBV7-9; J: TRBJ2-5; size: few; D: TRBD2; DNA: TGTGCCAGCAGCATACTAGCGGGAGAGGGGGAGACCCAGTACTTC; CDR3: CASSILAGEGETQYF
V: TRBV27; J: TRBJ2-2; size: few; D: TRBD2; DNA: TGTGCCAGCAGGGAACTAGCGGGGGGGCTTGGTACCGGGGAGCTGTTTTTT; CDR3: CASRELAGGLGTGELFF
V: TRBV29-1; J: TRBJ2-7; size: many; D: TRBD2; DNA: TGCAGCGTTGAATTACCCTTGGCGGGAGGGCCCTACGAGCAGTACTTC; CDR3: CSVELPLAGGPYEQYF
V: TRBV30; J: TRBJ2-7; size: NA; D: NA; DNA: TGTGCCTGGAGTGTAGCGCGGGGTCCCTACGAGCAGTACTTC; CDR3: CAWSVARGPYEQYF
V: TRBV28; J: TRBJ2-4; size: few; D: NA; DNA: TGTGCCAGCACACCAGGGCCGGGTGCCAAAAACATTCAGTACTTC; CDR3: CASTPGPGAKNIQYF
V: TRBV7-9; J: TRBJ2-7; size: few; D: NA; DNA: TGTGCCAGCAGCTTAGGCTCATACCCCCACCAGTACTTC; CDR3: CASSLGSYPHQYF
V: TRBV9; J: TRBJ2-1; size: few; D: TRBD1; DNA: TGTGCCAGCAGCGCCAGGACAGGGACCTACAATGAGCAGTTCTTC; CDR3: CASSARTGTYNEQFF
V: TRBV9; J: TRBJ2-1; size: NA; D: TRBD2; DNA: TGTGCCAGCAGCCAGTGGCTAGCGGGTCCATTCTCCTACAATGAGCAGTTCTTC; CDR3: CASSQWLAGPFSYNEQFF
V: TRBV7-9; J: TRBJ1-6; size: many; D: NA; DNA: TGTGCCAGCAGCTTAAGTAGACTCGATTCACCCCTCCACTTT; CDR3: CASSLSRLDSPLHF
V: TRBV7-6; J: TRBJ2-7; size: few; D: NA; DNA: TGTGCCAGCAGCCAAACGGTAGGAGACGAGCAGTACTTC; CDR3: CASSQTVGDEQYF
V: TRBV25-1; J: TRBJ1-2; size: few; D: TRBD1; DNA: TGTGCCAGCACTCGACAGGGCGGATATGGCTACACCTTC; CDR3: CASTRQGGYGYTF
V: TRBV19; J: TRBJ2-7; size: once; D: NA; DNA: TGTGCCAGTAGTACCTTTTTGGACGGAGCCTTCGAGCAGTACTTC; CDR3: CASSTFLDGAFEQYF
V: TRBV12-3/TRBV12-4; J: TRBJ2-2; size: many; D: TRBD2; DNA: TGTGTCAGCAGTGACGGAGCGGGAACCGGGGAGCTGTTTTTT; CDR3: CVSSDGAGTGELFF
V: TRBV10-3; J: TRBJ2-3; size: few; D: TRBD2; DNA: TGTGCCACCTGGGAGGGTTCAGATACGCAGTATTTT; CDR3: CATWEGSDTQYF
V: TRBV4-3; J: TRBJ2-7; size: many; D: TRBD1; DNA: TGCGCCAGCAGCCAACCGGGACAGGGGGACGAGCAGTACTTC; CDR3: CASSQPGQGDEQYF
V: TRBV5-6; J: TRBJ1-5; size: many; D: NA; DNA: TGTGCCAGCAGCTTGGGGGCCGGCAATCAGCCCCAGCATTTT; CDR3: CASSLGAGNQPQHF
V: TRBV7-8; J: TRBJ2-5; size: few; D: NA; DNA: TGTGCCAGCAGTATCGACAACAGGGGCGGACTAGCACGTGCAGAGACCCAGTACTTC; CDR3: CASSIDNRGGLARAETQYF
V: TRBV28; J: TRBJ2-7; size: NA; D: NA; DNA: TGTGCCAGCAGTCGGGACCAGGGGGGCTACGAGCAGTACTTC; CDR3: CASSRDQGGYEQYF
V: TRBV7-2; J: TRBJ2-5; size: NA; D: NA; DNA: TGTGCCAGCAGCGCCGATATAGGATCGGAGACCCAGTACTTC; CDR3: CASSADIGSETQYF
V: TRBV10-3; J: TRBJ1-2; size: NA; D: TRBD1; DNA: TGTGCCATCAGTGGCCCATCCCTATCGACAGGGCCAAACTATGGCTACACCTTC; CDR3: CAISGPSLSTGPNYGYTF
V: TRBV7-3; J: TRBJ2-1; size: NA; D: NA; DNA: TGTGCCAGCAGCCCTACACTTACAGGGCGCAATGAGCAGTTCTTC; CDR3: CASSPTLTGRNEQFF
V: TRBV20-1; J: TRBJ2-3; size: few; D: TRBD1; DNA: TGCAGTGCTCCATCGGGACAGGGGGACGCAGATACGCAGTATTTT; CDR3: CSAPSGQGDADTQYF
V: TRBV12-3/TRBV12-4; J: TRBJ2-7; size: NA; D: TRBD2; DNA: TGTGCCAGCAGTCACGGATCTAGCGGGGGCTACGAGCAGTACTTC; CDR3: CASSHGSSGGYEQYF
V: TRBV5-1; J: TRBJ2-3; size: NA; D: NA; DNA: TGCGCCAGCAACCCAGCGGAGAGTGGAGATACGCAGTATTTT; CDR3: CASNPAESGDTQYF
V: TRBV7-9; J: TRBJ2-1; size: NA; D: NA; DNA: TGTGCCAGCAGCTTACAGGCAGGGGCCCCCTACAATGAGCAGTTCTTC; CDR3: CASSLQAGAPYNEQFF
V: TRBV20-1; J: TRBJ2-3; size: few; D: TRBD2; DNA: TGCAGTGCTAGAGATCTGGGGAGGGCAGATACGCAGTATTTT; CDR3: CSARDLGRADTQYF
V: TRBV4-1; J: TRBJ1-2; size: few; D: TRBD1; DNA: TGCGCCAGCAGCCAGGTGGCCTTGGCAGGGGGTTACGATGGCTACACCTTC; CDR3: CASSQVALAGGYDGYTF
V: TRBV15; J: TRBJ2-7; size: NA; D: TRBD2; DNA: TGTGCCACCAGAGGACTAGCGGGAGGAGGGAACTACGAGCAGTACTTC; CDR3: CATRGLAGGGNYEQYF
V: TRBV20-1; J: TRBJ2-5; size: NA; D: NA; DNA: TGCAGTGCTAGAGTTCACGAAAAGGGGGAGACCCAGTACTTC; CDR3: CSARVHEKGETQYF
V: TRBV7-6; J: TRBJ2-7; size: NA; D: NA; DNA: TGTGCCAGCAGCCCCTCCCTAATGTACTACGAGCAGTACTTC; CDR3: CASSPSLMYYEQYF
V: TRBV6-5; J: TRBJ2-1; size: NA; D: TRBD2; DNA: TGTGCCAGCAGTTCGTTACGCGGGAGTATCAATGAGCAGTTCTTC; CDR3: CASSSLRGSINEQFF
V: TRBV27; J: TRBJ1-1; size: many; D: NA; DNA: TGTGCCAGCAGTTTAGCAGGGCTCTCTGAAGCTTTCTTT; CDR3: CASSLAGLSEAFF
V: TRBV13; J: TRBJ2-1; size: NA; D: TRBD1; DNA: TGTGCCAGCAGCTTTGAGGGACAGATCTACAATGAGCAGTTCTTC; CDR3: CASSFEGQIYNEQFF
V: TRBV7-9; J: TRBJ2-7; size: NA; D: NA; DNA: TGTGCCAGCAGCTTGAAGGGATCCTTCTACGAGCAGTACTTC; CDR3: CASSLKGSFYEQYF
V: TRBV6-2/TRBV6-3; J: TRBJ2-2; size: few; D: TRBD1; DNA: TGTGCCAGCACCACCGGGACAGGAGAGACCGGGGAGCTGTTTTTT; CDR3: CASTTGTGETGELFF
V: TRBV5-1; J: TRBJ2-1; size: few; D: NA; DNA: TGCGCCAGCAGCTTGGAGGGGGAGCTCAACAATGAGCAGTTCTTC; CDR3: CASSLEGELNNEQFF
V: TRBV14; J: TRBJ2-1; size: NA; D: NA; DNA: TGTGCCAGCAGCCAAGATTCCCTAGGGTACTTTGAGCAGTTCTTC; CDR3: CASSQDSLGYFEQFF
V: TRBV5-1; J: TRBJ1-1; size: few; D: NA; DNA: TGCGCCAGCAGCTTGGTGGCGGGGAACACTGAAGCTTTCTTT; CDR3: CASSLVAGNTEAFF
V: TRBV7-9; J: TRBJ2-3; size: many; D: TRBD1; DNA: TGTGCCAGCAGCTCCCGACAGGGCCACACAGATACGCAGTATTTT; CDR3: CASSSRQGHTDTQYF
V: TRBV20-1; J: TRBJ2-1; size: few; D: NA; DNA: TGCAGTGCTAGAGAAGAGCTATCTCCCCAAAGCTCCTACAATGAGCAGTTCTTC; CDR3: CSAREELSPQSSYNEQFF
V: TRBV29-1; J: TRBJ1-4; size: NA; D: TRBD1; DNA: TGCAGCGTTGGGGAGGGGGCTGGTGAAAAACTGTTTTTT; CDR3: CSVGEGAGEKLFF
V: TRBV7-3; J: TRBJ2-1; size: many; D: NA; DNA: TGTGCCAGCAGCTTAAAGGAGGGAGTCGAGTCGCACAGGATCCGACTAAGCTCCTACAATGAGCAGTTCTTC; CDR3: CASSLKEGVESHRIRLSSYNEQFF